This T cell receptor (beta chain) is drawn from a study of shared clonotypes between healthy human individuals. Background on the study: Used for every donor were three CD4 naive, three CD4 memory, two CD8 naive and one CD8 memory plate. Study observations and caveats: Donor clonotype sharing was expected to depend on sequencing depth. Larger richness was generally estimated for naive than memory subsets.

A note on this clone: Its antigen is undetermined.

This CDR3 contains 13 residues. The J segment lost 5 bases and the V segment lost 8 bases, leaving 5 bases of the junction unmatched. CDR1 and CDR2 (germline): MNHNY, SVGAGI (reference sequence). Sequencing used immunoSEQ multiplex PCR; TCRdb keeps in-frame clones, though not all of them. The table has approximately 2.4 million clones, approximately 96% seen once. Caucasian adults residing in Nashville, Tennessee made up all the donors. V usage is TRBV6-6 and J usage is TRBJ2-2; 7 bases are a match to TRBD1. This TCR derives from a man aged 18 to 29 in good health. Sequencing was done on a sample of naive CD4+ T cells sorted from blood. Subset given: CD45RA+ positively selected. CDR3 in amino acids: CASRGRGTGELFF. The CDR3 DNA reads TGTGCCAGCCGGGGCAGGGGGACCGGGGAGCTGTTTTTT.